These T cell receptor beta chains were read from a single sample in a study of cytomegalovirus exposure and HLA in healthy donors. Clones were read by immunoSEQ multiplex PCR, and TCRdb kept only the in-frame ones, dropping some. The sample carries approximately 140,000 clones, 70% to 80% recorded once. The sequenced sample was PBMCs. These receptors all come from a young man in good health and CMV-seronegative. The CDR3 runs from the conserved cysteine through the conserved F or W. Fields, in order: D gene, J gene, V gene, clone size, CDR3 DNA, CDR3 protein. The D gene is left open where the match is weak. A clone size is listed for some rows: how often the clone was seen (once, few, many), or a class if it is expanded.

.	TRBJ2-7	TRBV5-8	.	TGTGCCAGCCTCCAGCAGTACTTC	CASLQQYF
.	TRBJ1-1	TRBV4-1	.	TGCGCCAGCAGCCAAGTGACAGACATGAACACTGAAGCTTTCTTT	CASSQVTDMNTEAFF
.	TRBJ2-1	TRBV5-6	once	TGTGCCAGCAGCTTGGTGGCAGGGGCGGACAATGAGCAGTTCTTC	CASSLVAGADNEQFF
.	TRBJ1-2	TRBV9	.	TGTGCCAGCAGCGTCCCTGGCCAGGGGATAGACTATGGCTACACCTTC	CASSVPGQGIDYGYTF
.	TRBJ1-5	TRBV5-6	.	TGTGCCAGCAGCTTACAGGCTAGCAATCAGCCCCAGCATTTT	CASSLQASNQPQHF
.	TRBJ1-3	TRBV11-2	.	TGTGCCAGCAGCCAGCTGGGGCAGGATTCTGGAAACACCATATATTTT	CASSQLGQDSGNTIYF
.	TRBJ2-7	TRBV19	.	TGTGCCAGTAGTCGAGGCCACGTCCCGTCCTACGAGCAGTACTTC	CASSRGHVPSYEQYF
.	TRBJ2-7	TRBV28	.	TGTGCCAGCAGTTTAATCCCAGGGTACCACGAGCAGTACTTC	CASSLIPGYHEQYF
.	TRBJ1-1	TRBV10-3	.	TGTGCCATCAGAAGGACAGTCATGAACACTGAAGCTTTCTTT	CAIRRTVMNTEAFF
.	TRBJ2-2	TRBV4-1	.	TGCGCCAGCAGCCAAGATCTCCGCACGGGGAAGGAGCTGTTTTTT	CASSQDLRTGKELFF
TRBD1	TRBJ2-7	TRBV29-1	.	TGCAGCGCCCGAAATGGACAGGGAACCCCCTACGAGCAGTACTTC	CSARNGQGTPYEQYF
TRBD2	TRBJ2-2	TRBV2	.	TGTGCCAGCAGTCTAGCGGGGGGGCATAACACCGGGGAGCTGTTTTTT	CASSLAGGHNTGELFF
TRBD1	TRBJ2-3	TRBV30	few	TGTGCCTGGAGTGTACAGGGGCCAGTGCCGCAGTATTTT	CAWSVQGPVPQYF
.	TRBJ2-2	TRBV5-1	.	TGCGCCAGCAGTTACGCATCGGGTCTCGCACGGGCCGGGGAGCTGTTTTTT	CASSYASGLARAGELFF
TRBD2	TRBJ2-2	TRBV28	.	TGTGCCAGCAGTTTTCCTAGCGGGAGGGCCCGGGCCGGGGAGCTGTTTTTT	CASSFPSGRARAGELFF
TRBD1	TRBJ1-2	TRBV6-6	.	TGTGCCAGCAGCCGGGGACAGGTATACGGCTACACCTTC	CASSRGQVYGYTF
TRBD1	TRBJ2-3	TRBV7-3	.	TGTGCCAGCAGCATAGGGGGCACAGACACAGATACGCAGTATTTT	CASSIGGTDTDTQYF
.	TRBJ2-1	TRBV19	.	TGTGCCAGTACTAAAAGCCTAGAGCCCCCCAATGAGCAGTTCTTC	CASTKSLEPPNEQFF
TRBD1	TRBJ2-7	TRBV6-1	.	TGTGCCAGCAGTCTACCGGGACAGGGGTCCTACGAGCAGTACTTC	CASSLPGQGSYEQYF
TRBD1	TRBJ2-2	TRBV7-3	.	TGTGCCAGCAGCTTAAAACCCAGGGGGCTTACCGGGGAGCTGTTTTTT	CASSLKPRGLTGELFF
.	TRBJ2-2	TRBV29-1	few	TGCAGCGTTGAAATTCGGGGGAACACCGGGGAGCTGTTTTTT	CSVEIRGNTGELFF
.	TRBJ1-5	TRBV4-1	.	TGCGCCAGCAGCCAAGGGCAGGGGAATCAGCCCCAGCATTTT	CASSQGQGNQPQHF
.	TRBJ2-3	TRBV5-4	few	TGTGCCAGCAGCTTGGACCTTGTAGGCACAGATACGCAGTATTTT	CASSLDLVGTDTQYF
TRBD2	TRBJ2-3	TRBV5-1	.	TGCGCCAGCAGCTTGGTGGGGGGGAGCACAGATACGCAGTATTTT	CASSLVGGSTDTQYF
TRBD2	TRBJ2-1	TRBV29-1	once	TGCAGCGTTGAACTGGGGGTCAAAGCGGGAGGGGTCTACAATGAGCAGTTCTTC	CSVELGVKAGGVYNEQFF
TRBD2	TRBJ2-1	TRBV27	.	TGTGCCAGCAGTCTCACAACCGGGACTAGCGGGAAAAATGAGCAGTTCTTC	CASSLTTGTSGKNEQFF
.	TRBJ1-1	TRBV19	.	TGTGCCAGTAACCCTACAGGGTACACTGAAGCTTTCTTT	CASNPTGYTEAFF
TRBD1	TRBJ1-2	TRBV9	.	TGTGCCAGCAGCGTAGGTTTAGGACAGGGGGACGGCTACACCTTC	CASSVGLGQGDGYTF